Below are 17 T cell receptor beta chains sequenced from a single sample in a study of T cell changes during pregnancy in multiple sclerosis. This table comes from immunoSEQ multiplex PCR, and its TCRdb copy is limited to in-frame clones, with some not included. Seen here are over 55,000 clones, about 88% observed once, and the top ten hold about 2.5%. Sequenced material: peripheral blood, taken in the first trimester of pregnancy. These receptors were taken from a female donor with multiple sclerosis, enrolled in a pregnancy study.

This clone was counted once. The chain employs TRBV2 and TRBJ2-1; 10 nucleotides agree with TRBD2. Losses at the gene ends were 2 bases for V and 0 bases for J; bases not matched to a gene: 10. Germline CDR1 reads SNHLY; CDR2 reads FYNNEI. The CDR3 contains 19 residues. Here the CDR3 reads CASSESGGLAQSSYNEQFF. CDR3 bases: TGTGCCAGCAGTGAATCCGGGGGACTAGCGCAAAGCTCCTACAATGAGCAGTTCTTC.

The genes are TRBV29-1 and TRBJ2-5; 13 bases are a match to TRBD2. The J segment lost 3 bases and the V segment lost 6 bases, leaving 4 bases of the junction unmatched. CDR1 and CDR2 from the germline V gene are SQVTM and ANQGSEA. This CDR3 is 14 amino acids long. As DNA, the CDR3 is TGCAGCGTCGAGGGACTAGCGGGGAAAGAGACCCAGTACTTC. Amino acids: CSVEGLAGKETQYF.

The chain recombines TRBV9 with TRBJ1-2; the D is unclear. The CDR3 runs 15 residues. V was shortened by 0 bases and J by 3 bases, with 12 bases between the two germline ends. Germline loops: CDR1 SGDLS, CDR2 YYNGEE. CDR3 in DNA: TGTGCCAGCAGCGTAGAGGCAGGAGGCGACTATGGCTACACCTTC. Translated, it gives CASSVEAGGDYGYTF.

The rearrangement links TRBV6-5 to TRBJ1-4, with TRBD1 matching over 10 bases. This CDR3 region has 15 residues. After removal of 0 bases from V and 8 bases from J, the junction contained 3 bases not matched to a gene. Germline V CDR1 and CDR2: MNHEY, SVGAGI. The chain's CDR3 is CASSYSGQGREKLFF. Here the CDR3 DNA reads TGTGCCAGCAGTTACTCGGGACAGGGGCGCGAAAAACTGTTTTTT.

Of note for this clone: With a much larger clone just one base away, this may be a read error. This sample also contains other DNA sequences that code for the same CDR3. The chain combines TRBV19 with TRBJ2-3; TRBD2 aligns across 7 bases. This CDR3 has 12 residues. Per the germline V gene, CDR1 is LNHDA and CDR2 is SQIVND (reference sequence). The CDR3, as DNA: TGTGCCAGTAGAATAGCGGGAGATACGCAGTATTTT. This translates into CASRIAGDTQYF.

The chain has TRBV4-1 and TRBJ1-3; tentative D call: TRBD1 (5 bases). CDR1 and CDR2 (germline): MGHRA, YSYEKL. The ends were cut back, 0 bases at V and 2 bases at J, with 8 bases in the middle. The CDR3 length is 15 residues. The DNA of the CDR3 is TGCGCCAGCAGCCAAGATCAGGGTACTGGAAACACCATATATTTT. Translated: CASSQDQGTGNTIYF.

The rearrangement links TRBV6-5 to TRBJ2-3, with D perhaps TRBD2 (6 bases). Germline V gene lookup returns CDR1 MNHEY and CDR2 SVGAGI. Between the trimmed V and J ends, which lost 2 bases and 2 bases, there was a span of 11 bases. CDR3 length: 15 amino acids. DNA for the CDR3: TGTGCCAGCAGTTACCTTGGGGACTCCACAGATACGCAGTATTTT. Amino acids: CASSYLGDSTDTQYF.

V usage is TRBV6-5 and J usage is TRBJ1-4; TRBD1 is a possible D gene (6 bases). Germline V gene data show CDR1 as MNHEY and CDR2 as SVGAGI. The CDR3 totals 14 residues. The V gene lost 6 bases and the J gene lost 6 bases, with 14 bases spanning the gap. The CDR3 protein is CASRLQGVDEKLFF. In DNA form, the CDR3 reads TGTGCCAGCAGATTACAGGGTGTGGATGAAAAACTGTTTTTT.

The rearrangement uses TRBV6-6 and TRBJ2-1; the match to TRBD2 covers 14 bases. This CDR3 has 16 residues. J gave up 13 bases and V 5 bases, and 13 bases lay outside the gene matches. Per germline, CDR1 MNHNY and CDR2 SVGAGI (reference sequence). The CDR3, as DNA: TGTGCCAGCAGTCCGCCGACTAGCGGGGGGGGGTCCTTACAGTTCTTC. Translation gives CASSPPTSGGGSLQFF.

By share, this clone ranks as medium-sized. In nucleotides, the CDR3 is TGTGCCAGCAGCCAAGATGCAGGGCAAAACTATGGCTACACCTTC. The encoded protein is CASSQDAGQNYGYTF. V gene TRBV4-2 combines with J gene TRBJ1-2; D is perhaps TRBD1 (5 bases). Trimming removed 0 bases at V and 2 bases at J, with 10 bases between. Looked up from germline, CDR1 is LGHNA and CDR2 is YNFKEQ. This CDR3 has 15 amino acids.

The chain combines TRBV4-3 with TRBJ2-1; a possible D gene is TRBD2 (7 bases). Germline assignment: CDR1 LGHNA and CDR2 YSLEER. This CDR3 spans 14 amino acids. Deletions cut 1 base from V and 8 bases from J, with 12 bases between. The CDR3 DNA follows: TGCGCCAGCAGCCAAGGTGGGGGGGCTGATGAGCAGTTCTTC. Encoded protein: CASSQGGGADEQFF.

This clone was detected only once. The chain combines TRBV19 with TRBJ1-3; 10 bases map to TRBD1. Germline V lookup: CDR1 LNHDA, CDR2 SQIVND (reference sequence). The junction had 3 bases not matched to a gene; V was cut back by 4 bases and J by 0 bases. There are 16 residues in the CDR3. CDR3 nucleotide sequence: TGTGCCAGTAGTAGCCGGGACAGGGGCTCTGGAAACACCATATATTTT. Its protein is CASSSRDRGSGNTIYF.

For this clone: Other nucleotide sequences in the sample specify the same CDR3. V gene TRBV29-1 combines with J gene TRBJ1-1; maybe TRBD1 (6 bases). Germline V lookup: CDR1 SQVTM, CDR2 ANQGSEA. The CDR3 consists of 14 residues. In DNA form, the CDR3 reads TGCAGTGTCCGATCAGGGGTGACGAACACTGAAGCTTTCTTT. Its translation: CSVRSGVTNTEAFF.

This clone has a single count. The chain combines TRBV19 with TRBJ2-2, with a weak D call TRBD1 (5 bases). Germline values: CDR1 LNHDA, CDR2 SQIVND (reference sequence). The CDR3 runs to 15 residues. Trimming removed 3 bases from V and 2 bases from J, with 10 bases in between. This CDR3 is CASSIRRVNTGELFF. DNA for the CDR3: TGTGCCAGTAGTATCCGCAGGGTAAACACCGGGGAGCTGTTTTTT.

The chain links TRBV7-2 to TRBJ2-2; TRBD1 agrees at 9 bases. The germline V gene has CDR1 SGHTA and CDR2 FQGNSA. Unmatched junction bases numbered 4, after V lost 3 bases and J lost 2 bases. This CDR3 contains 16 residues. The CDR3 region is CASSFGTGSNTGELFF. The CDR3 DNA is TGTGCCAGCAGCTTCGGGACAGGGTCTAACACCGGGGAGCTGTTTTTT.

This clone was recorded once. The genes are TRBV6-1 and TRBJ1-1; maybe TRBD1 (6 bases). This CDR3 spans 13 amino acids. Germline CDR1 MNHNS, CDR2 SASEGT. V lost 5 bases and J lost 5, with 12 bases in between. CDR3 loop: CASSSKGDTEAFF. The CDR3 DNA is TGTGCCAGCAGTTCAAAGGGGGATACTGAAGCTTTCTTT.

J is TRBJ1-1 and V is TRBV4-2; maybe TRBD1 (6 bases). The germline V and J ends were trimmed by 8 bases and 4 bases, with 20 bases remaining between them. This CDR3 spans 15 amino acids. The germline V gene encodes CDR1 LGHNA and CDR2 YNFKEQ. Here the CDR3 DNA reads TGTGCCAGCCAACGGGGAGAAGGACAGACCACTGAAGCTTTCTTT. Its translation is CASQRGEGQTTEAFF.